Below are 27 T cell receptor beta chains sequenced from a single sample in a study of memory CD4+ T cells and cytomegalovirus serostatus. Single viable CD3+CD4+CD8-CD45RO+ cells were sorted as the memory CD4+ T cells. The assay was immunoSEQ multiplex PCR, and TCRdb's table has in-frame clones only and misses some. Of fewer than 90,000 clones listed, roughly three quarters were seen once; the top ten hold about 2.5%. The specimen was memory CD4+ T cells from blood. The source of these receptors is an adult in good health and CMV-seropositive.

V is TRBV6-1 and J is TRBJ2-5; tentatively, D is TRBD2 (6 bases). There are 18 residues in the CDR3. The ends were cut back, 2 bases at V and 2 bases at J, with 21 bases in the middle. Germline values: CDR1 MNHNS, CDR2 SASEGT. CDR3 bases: TGTGCCAGCAGTGAATTGAAATTCGGGGGTTCCCCTCAAGAGACCCAGTACTTC. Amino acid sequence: CASSELKFGGSPQETQYF.

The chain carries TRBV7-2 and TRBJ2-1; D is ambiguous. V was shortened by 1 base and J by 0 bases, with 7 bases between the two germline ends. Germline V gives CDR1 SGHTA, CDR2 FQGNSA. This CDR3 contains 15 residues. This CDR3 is CASSLGPGSYNEQFF. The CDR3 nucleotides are TGTGCCAGCAGCTTAGGTCCAGGCTCCTACAATGAGCAGTTCTTC.

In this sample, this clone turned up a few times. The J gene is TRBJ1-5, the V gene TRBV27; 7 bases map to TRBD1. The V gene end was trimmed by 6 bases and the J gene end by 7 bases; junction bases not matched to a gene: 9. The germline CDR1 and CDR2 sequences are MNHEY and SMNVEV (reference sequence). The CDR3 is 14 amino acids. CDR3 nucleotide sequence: TGTGCCAGCAGACTAAGGGGGCAGGGGCAGCCCCAGCATTTT. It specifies CASRLRGQGQPQHF.

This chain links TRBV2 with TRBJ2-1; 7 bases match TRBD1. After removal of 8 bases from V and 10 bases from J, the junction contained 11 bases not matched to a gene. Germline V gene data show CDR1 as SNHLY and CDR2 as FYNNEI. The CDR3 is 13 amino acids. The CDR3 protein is CASALDRALEQFF. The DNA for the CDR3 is TGTGCCAGCGCTCTCGACAGGGCCCTAGAGCAGTTCTTC. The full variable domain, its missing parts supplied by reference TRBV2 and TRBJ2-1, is EPEVTQTPSHQVTQMGQEVILRCVPISNHLYFYWYRQILGQKVEFLVSFYNNEISEKSEIFDDQFSVERPDGSNFTLKIRSTKLEDSAMYFCASALDRALEQFFGPGTRLTVL.

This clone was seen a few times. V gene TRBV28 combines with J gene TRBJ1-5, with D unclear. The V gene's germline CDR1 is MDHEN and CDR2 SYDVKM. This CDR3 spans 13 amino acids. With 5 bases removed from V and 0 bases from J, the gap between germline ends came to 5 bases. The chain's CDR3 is CASSPDSNQPQHF. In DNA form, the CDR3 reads TGTGCCAGCAGTCCAGATAGCAATCAGCCCCAGCATTTT.

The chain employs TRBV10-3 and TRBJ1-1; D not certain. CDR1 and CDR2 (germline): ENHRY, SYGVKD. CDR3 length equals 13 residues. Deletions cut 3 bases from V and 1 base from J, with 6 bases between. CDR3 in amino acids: CAISERGNTEAFF. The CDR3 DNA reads TGTGCCATCAGTGAACGGGGGAACACTGAAGCTTTCTTT.

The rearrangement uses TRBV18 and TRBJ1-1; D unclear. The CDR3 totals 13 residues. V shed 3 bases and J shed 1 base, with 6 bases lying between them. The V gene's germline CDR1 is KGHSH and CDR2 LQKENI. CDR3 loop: CASSPEQNTEAFF. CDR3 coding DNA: TGTGCCAGCTCACCCGAACAGAACACTGAAGCTTTCTTT.

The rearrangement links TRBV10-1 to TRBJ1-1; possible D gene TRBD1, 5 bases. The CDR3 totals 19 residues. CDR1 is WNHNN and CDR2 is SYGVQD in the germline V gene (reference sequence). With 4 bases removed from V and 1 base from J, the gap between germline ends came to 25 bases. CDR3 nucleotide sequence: TGCGCCAGCAGTGGATCACCTAAAACAGGAGTGGGAACGAACACTGAAGCTTTCTTT. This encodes CASSGSPKTGVGTNTEAFF.

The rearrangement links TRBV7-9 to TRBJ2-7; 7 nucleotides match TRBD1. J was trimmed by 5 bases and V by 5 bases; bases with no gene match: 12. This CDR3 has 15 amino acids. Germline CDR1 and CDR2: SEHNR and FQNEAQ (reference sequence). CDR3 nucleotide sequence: TGTGCCAGCAGCCATAACCGGGACAGTTCCCACGAGCAGTACTTC. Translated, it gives CASSHNRDSSHEQYF.

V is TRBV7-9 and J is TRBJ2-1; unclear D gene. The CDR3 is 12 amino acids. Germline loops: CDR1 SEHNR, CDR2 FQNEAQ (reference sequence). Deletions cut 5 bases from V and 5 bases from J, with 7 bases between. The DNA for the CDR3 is TGTGCCAGCAGCCCCTGGGACAATGAGCAGTTCTTC. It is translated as CASSPWDNEQFF.

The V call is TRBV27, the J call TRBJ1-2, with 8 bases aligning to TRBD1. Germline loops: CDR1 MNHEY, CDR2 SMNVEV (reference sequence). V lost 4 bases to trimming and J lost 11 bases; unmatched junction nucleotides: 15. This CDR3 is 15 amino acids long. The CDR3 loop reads CASSSGTGWDVWYTF. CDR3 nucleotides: TGTGCCAGCAGTTCCGGGACAGGATGGGACGTTTGGTACACCTTC.

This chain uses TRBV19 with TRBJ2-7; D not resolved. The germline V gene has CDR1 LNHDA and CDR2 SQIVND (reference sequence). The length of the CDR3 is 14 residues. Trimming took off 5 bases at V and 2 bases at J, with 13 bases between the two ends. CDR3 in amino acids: CASSPPRQPYEQYF. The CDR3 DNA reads TGTGCCAGTAGTCCGCCACGGCAGCCCTACGAGCAGTACTTC.

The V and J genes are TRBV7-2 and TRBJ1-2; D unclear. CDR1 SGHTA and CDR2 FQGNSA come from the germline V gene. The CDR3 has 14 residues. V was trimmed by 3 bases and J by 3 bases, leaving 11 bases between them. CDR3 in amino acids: CASSFDREYYGYTF. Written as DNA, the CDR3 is TGTGCCAGCAGCTTTGACCGAGAGTACTATGGCTACACCTTC. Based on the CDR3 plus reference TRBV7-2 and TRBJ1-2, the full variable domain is GAGVSQSPSNKVTEKGKDVELRCDPISGHTALYWYRQSLGQGLEFLIYFQGNSAPDKSGLPSDRFSAERTGGSVSTLTIQRTQQEDSAVYLCASSFDREYYGYTFGSGTRLTVV.

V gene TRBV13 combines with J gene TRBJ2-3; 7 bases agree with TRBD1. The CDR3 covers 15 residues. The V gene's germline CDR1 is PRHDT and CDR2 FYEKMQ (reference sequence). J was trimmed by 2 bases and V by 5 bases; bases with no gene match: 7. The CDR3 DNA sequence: TGTGCCAGCAGCCCGGGGACAGTTGACACAGATACGCAGTATTTT. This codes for CASSPGTVDTDTQYF. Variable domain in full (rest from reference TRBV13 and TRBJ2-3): AAGVIQSPRHLIKEKRETATLKCYPIPRHDTVYWYQQGPGQDPQFLISFYEKMQSDKGSIPDRFSAQQFSDYHSELNMSSLELGDSALYFCASSPGTVDTDTQYFGPGTRLTVL.

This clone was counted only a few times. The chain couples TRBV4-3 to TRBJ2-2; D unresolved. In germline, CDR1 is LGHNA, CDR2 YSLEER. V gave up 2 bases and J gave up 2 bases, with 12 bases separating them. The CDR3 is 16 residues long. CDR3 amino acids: CASSQQAGSNTGELFF. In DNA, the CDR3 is TGCGCCAGCAGCCAACAAGCCGGTTCCAACACCGGGGAGCTGTTTTTT.

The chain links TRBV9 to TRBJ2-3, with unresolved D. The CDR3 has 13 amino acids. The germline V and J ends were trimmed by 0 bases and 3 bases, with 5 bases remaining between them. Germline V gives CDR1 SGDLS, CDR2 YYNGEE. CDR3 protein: CASSVGTTDTQYF. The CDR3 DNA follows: TGTGCCAGCAGCGTAGGTACGACAGATACGCAGTATTTT.

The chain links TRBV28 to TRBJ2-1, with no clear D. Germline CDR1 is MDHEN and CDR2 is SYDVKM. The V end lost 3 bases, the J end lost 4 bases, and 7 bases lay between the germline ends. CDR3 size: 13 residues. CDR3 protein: CASSLISYNEQFF. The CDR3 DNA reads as TGTGCCAGCAGTTTGATAAGTTACAATGAGCAGTTCTTC. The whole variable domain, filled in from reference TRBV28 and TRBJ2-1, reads DVKVTQSSRYLVKRTGEKVFLECVQDMDHENMFWYRQDPGLGLRLIYFSYDVKMKEKGDIPEGYSVSREKKERFSLILESASTNQTSMYLCASSLISYNEQFFGPGTRLTVL.

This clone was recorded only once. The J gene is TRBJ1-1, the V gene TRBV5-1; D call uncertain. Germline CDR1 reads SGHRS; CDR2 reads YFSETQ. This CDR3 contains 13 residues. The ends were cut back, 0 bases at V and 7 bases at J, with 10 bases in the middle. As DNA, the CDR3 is TGCGCCAGCAGCTTGGCCCCGACGGGTGAAGCTTTCTTT. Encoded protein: CASSLAPTGEAFF.

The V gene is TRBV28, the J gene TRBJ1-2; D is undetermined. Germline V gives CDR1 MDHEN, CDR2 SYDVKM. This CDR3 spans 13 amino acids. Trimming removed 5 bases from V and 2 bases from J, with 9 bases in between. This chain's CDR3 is CASSISRNYGYTF. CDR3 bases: TGTGCCAGCAGTATAAGTAGAAACTATGGCTACACCTTC.

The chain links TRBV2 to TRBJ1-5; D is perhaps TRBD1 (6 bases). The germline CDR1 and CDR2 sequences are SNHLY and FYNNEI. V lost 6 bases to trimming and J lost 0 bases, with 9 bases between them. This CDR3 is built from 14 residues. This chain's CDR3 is CASRGGLSNQPQHF. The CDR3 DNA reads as TGTGCCAGCAGAGGGGGACTTAGCAATCAGCCCCAGCATTTT.

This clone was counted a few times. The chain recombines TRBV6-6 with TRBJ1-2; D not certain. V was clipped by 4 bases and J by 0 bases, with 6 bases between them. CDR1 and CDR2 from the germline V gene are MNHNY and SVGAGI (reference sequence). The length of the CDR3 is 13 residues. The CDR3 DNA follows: TGTGCCAGCAGTTCCAGCCCTAACTATGGCTACACCTTC. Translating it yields CASSSSPNYGYTF.

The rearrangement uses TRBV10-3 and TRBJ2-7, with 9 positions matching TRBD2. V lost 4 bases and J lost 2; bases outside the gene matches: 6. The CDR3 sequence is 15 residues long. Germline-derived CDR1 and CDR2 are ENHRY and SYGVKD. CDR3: CAISVAGGPTYEQYF. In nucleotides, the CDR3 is TGTGCCATCAGTGTGGCGGGGGGGCCAACCTACGAGCAGTACTTC.

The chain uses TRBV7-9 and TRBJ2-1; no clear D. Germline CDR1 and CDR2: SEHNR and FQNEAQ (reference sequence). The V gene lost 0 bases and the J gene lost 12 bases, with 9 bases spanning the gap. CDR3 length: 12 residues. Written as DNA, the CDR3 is TGTGCCAGCAGCTTAGCAGGGCAGCTGCAGTTCTTC. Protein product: CASSLAGQLQFF. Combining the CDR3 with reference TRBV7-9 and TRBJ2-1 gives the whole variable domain DTGVSQNPRHKITKRGQNVTFRCDPISEHNRLYWYRQTLGQGPEFLTYFQNEAQLEKSRLLSDRFSAERPKGSFSTLEIQRTEQGDSAMYLCASSLAGQLQFFGPGTRLTVL.

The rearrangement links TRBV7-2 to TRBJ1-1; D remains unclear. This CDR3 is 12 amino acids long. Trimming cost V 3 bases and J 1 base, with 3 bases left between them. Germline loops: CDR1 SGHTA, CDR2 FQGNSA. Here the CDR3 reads CASSFSNTEAFF. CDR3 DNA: TGTGCCAGCAGCTTTTCGAACACTGAAGCTTTCTTT.

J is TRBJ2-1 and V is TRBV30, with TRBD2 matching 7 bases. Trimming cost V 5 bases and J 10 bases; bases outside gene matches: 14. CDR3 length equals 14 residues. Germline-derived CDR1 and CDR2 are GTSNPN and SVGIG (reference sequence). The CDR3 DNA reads TGTGCCTGGGGCCCAGGACTAGTCCTCAGGGAGCAGTTCTTC. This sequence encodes CAWGPGLVLREQFF. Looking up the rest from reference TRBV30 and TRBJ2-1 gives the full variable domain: SQTIHQWPATLVQPVGSPLSLECTVEGTSNPNLYWYRQAAGRGLQLLFYSVGIGQISSEVPQNLSASRPQDRQFILSSKKLLLSDSGFYLCAWGPGLVLREQFFGPGTRLTVL.

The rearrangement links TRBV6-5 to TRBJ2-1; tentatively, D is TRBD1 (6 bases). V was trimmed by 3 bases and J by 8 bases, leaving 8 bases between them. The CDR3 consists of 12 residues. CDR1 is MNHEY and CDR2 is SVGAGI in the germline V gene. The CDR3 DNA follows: TGTGCCAGCAGTTATGGACAGCATGAGCAGTTCTTC. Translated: CASSYGQHEQFF.

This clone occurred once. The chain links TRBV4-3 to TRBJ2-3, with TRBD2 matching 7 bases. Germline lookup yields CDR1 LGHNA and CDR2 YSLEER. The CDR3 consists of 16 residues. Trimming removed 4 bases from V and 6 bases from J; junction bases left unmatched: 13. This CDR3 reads CASSPRAAGNQDTQYF. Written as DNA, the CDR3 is TGCGCCAGCAGCCCTCGGGCAGCGGGGAACCAGGATACGCAGTATTTT.